This T cell receptor beta chain stems from a study of blood T cells in healthy people across ages. A J-beta primer mix and a sample-barcoded 5' primer were used in a second PCR of roughly 7 to 12 cycles. TCRdb re-called the 5' RACE reads with MiXCR, one entry per CDR3 protein. Here the sample spans 750,000 to 950,000 distinct CDR3 sequences, almost 30% being singletons. Germline CDR1 reads SGHTA; CDR2 reads FQGNSA. Trimming stripped 5 bases from V and 1 base from J, with 11 bases between. The CDR3 has 14 residues. The same specimen was also included in a second study, on T cells of mothers and their children. That study adds: The sample comes from eight or nine healthy Caucasian donors: mothers and children.

The rearrangement uses TRBV7-2 and TRBJ1-1; the D is unclear. This receptor was taken from a woman between 35 and 50 years old in good health. Sample: blood. As DNA, the CDR3 is TGTGCCAGCAGCACCCGCAGGCCGAACACTGAAGCTTTCTTT. Translation gives CASSTRRPNTEAFF.